This T cell receptor (beta chain) was captured by sequencing in a study of T cell responses to AZD1222 COVID-19 vaccine. Method: immunoSEQ multiplex PCR; TCRdb's copy keeps in-frame clones and lacks some. The sample records about 150,000 clones, approximately 89% being singletons. Study-wide results and limits: White British people made up most donors, females outnumbered males, and clonal diversity was possibly underestimated. Vaccine-associated CD4 TCRs spanned spike, dominant at 160-218 and 743-854.

The V segment lost 4 bases and the J segment 2 bases; nucleotides outside the gene matches: 8. The CDR3 consists of 16 residues. Germline loops: CDR1 SGHRS, CDR2 YFSETQ. About this clone: The antigen is not known.

This receptor was taken from an adult in good health. The chain joins TRBV5-1 to TRBJ2-1; 8 positions match TRBD1. Specimen: peripheral blood, collected on day 0 of MenACWY control vaccination. In DNA, the CDR3 is TGCGCCAGCAGCCGTACCACGGACAGGGCCTACAATGAGCAGTTCTTC. It encodes CASSRTTDRAYNEQFF.